This T cell receptor beta chain was recovered during a study of blood T cell repertoires in COVID-19. Overall study: The United States, Italy and Spain were the sources of the acute and convalescent COVID-19 samples. T cells, B-cell-depleted T cells, or PBMCs provided the cDNA or gDNA that served as material.

Original analysis: By means of reference gene primer amplification, nucleated cell counts were estimated. The assay was immunoSEQ multiplex PCR, and TCRdb's table has in-frame clones only and misses some. V, J and clone size reflect that table, while D and trimming were determined from the DNA. Of approximately 200,000 clones listed, around 94% are singletons. The CDR3 spans 15 residues. Germline assignment: CDR1 SGHKS and CDR2 YYEKEE (reference sequence). With 2 bases removed from V and 2 bases from J, the gap between germline ends came to 10 bases. Seattle patient enrollment occurred during active infection, with longitudinal follow-up thereafter.

Sequencing input: peripheral blood. The receptor was derived from a man aged 30 to 39 with COVID-19, enrolled during active disease. The chain links TRBV5-5 to TRBJ2-2; D gene ambiguous. CDR3 amino acids: CASSFAPLNTGELFF. CDR3 bases: TGTGCCAGCAGCTTTGCCCCCCTAAACACCGGGGAGCTGTTTTTT.